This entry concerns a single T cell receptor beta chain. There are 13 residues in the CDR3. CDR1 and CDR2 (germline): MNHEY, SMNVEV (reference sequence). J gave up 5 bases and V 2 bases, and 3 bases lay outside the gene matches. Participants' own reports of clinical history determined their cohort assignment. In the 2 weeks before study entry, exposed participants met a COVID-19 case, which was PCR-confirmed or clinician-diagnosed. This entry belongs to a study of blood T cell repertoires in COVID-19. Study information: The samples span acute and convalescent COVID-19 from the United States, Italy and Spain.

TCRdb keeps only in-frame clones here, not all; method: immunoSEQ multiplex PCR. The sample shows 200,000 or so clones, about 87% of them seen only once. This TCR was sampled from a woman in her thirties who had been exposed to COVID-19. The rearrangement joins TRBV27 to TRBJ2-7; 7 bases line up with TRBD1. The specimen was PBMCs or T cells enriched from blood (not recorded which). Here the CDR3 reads CASSLTGVHEQYF. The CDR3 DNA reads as TGTGCCAGCAGTTTAACAGGGGTCCACGAGCAGTACTTC.